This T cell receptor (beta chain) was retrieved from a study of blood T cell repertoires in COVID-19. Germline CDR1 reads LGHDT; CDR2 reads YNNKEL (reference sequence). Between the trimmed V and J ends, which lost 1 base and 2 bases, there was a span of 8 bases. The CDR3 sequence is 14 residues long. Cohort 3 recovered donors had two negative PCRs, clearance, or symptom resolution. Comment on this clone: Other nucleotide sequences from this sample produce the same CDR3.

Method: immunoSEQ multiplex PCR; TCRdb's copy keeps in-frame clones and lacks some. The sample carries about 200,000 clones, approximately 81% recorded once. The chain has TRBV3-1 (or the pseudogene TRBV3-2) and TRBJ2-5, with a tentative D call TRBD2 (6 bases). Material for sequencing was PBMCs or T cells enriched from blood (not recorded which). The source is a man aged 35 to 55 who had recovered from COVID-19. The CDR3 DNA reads TGTGCCAGCAGCCAAGGGACTACGCAAGAGACCCAGTACTTC. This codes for CASSQGTTQETQYF.